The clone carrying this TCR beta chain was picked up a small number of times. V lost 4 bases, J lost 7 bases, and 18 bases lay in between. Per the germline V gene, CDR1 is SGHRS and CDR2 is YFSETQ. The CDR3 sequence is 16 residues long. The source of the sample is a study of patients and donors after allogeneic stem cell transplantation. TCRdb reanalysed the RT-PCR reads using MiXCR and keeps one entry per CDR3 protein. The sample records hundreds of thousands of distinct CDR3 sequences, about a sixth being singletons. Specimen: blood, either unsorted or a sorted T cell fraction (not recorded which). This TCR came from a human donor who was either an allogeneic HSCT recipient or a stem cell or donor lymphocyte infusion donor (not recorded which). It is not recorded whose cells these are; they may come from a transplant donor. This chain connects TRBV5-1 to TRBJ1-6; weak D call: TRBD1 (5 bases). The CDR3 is CASSPLRGTGNSPLHF. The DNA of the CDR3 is TGCGCCAGCAGCCCCCTACGGGGGACGGGGAATTCACCCCTCCACTTT. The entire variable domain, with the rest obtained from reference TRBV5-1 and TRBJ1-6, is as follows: KAGVTQTPRYLIKTRGQQVTLSCSPISGHRSVSWYQQTPGQGLQFLFEYFSETQRNKGNFPGRFSGRQFSNSRSEMNVSTLELGDSALYLCASSPLRGTGNSPLHFGNGTRLTVT.